This paragraph covers one T cell receptor (beta chain) sequence. Its antigen is as yet unknown. In the same sample, other DNA sequences code for this CDR3. The data originate from a study of shared clonotypes between healthy human individuals. Study outcomes and limitations: In general, naive subsets displayed greater estimated richness than memory subsets did.

The CDR3 totals 13 residues. Germline values: CDR1 SGHRS, CDR2 YFSETQ. The ends were cut back, 0 bases at V and 2 bases at J, with 5 bases in the middle. Data came from immunoSEQ multiplex PCR; TCRdb stores just in-frame clones and leaves some out. Among some 550,000 clones listed, roughly 97% were seen once. The chain uses TRBV5-1 and TRBJ1-1; D remains ambiguous. This sequence originates from a woman aged 25 to 45 in good health. The sequencing sample was made of naive CD4+ T cells sorted from blood. Subset described: CD45RA+ positively selected. The CDR3 loop is CASSLVVNTEAFF. The CDR3 DNA sequence: TGCGCCAGCAGCTTGGTCGTAAACACTGAAGCTTTCTTT.